This T cell receptor beta chain was identified during a study of neurological immune-mediated disorders. Study-wide context: Multiple sclerosis patients numbered some 35, of whom around 30 were relapsing-remitting and 3 secondary progressive. Study results and caveats: TCR clonal expansion peaked in HTLV-1-associated myelopathy patients and was lowest in multiple sclerosis patients.

This clonotype was counted many times. No antigen is known for it. The CDR3 has 14 amino acids. The V and J ends lost 5 bases and 5 bases respectively, with 15 bases between them. In germline, CDR1 is LNHDA, CDR2 SQIVND (reference sequence). Unsorted libraries were prepared from 2 million PBMCs held at -80 C. The cDNA came from 5'RACE with 10-nucleotide random UMIs. TCRdb analysed the 5' RACE reads with MiXCR anew, one entry per CDR3 protein. Of tens of thousands of distinct CDR3 sequences listed, about 3.4% are singletons. The receptor was derived from a man in his forties with multiple sclerosis. Material: PBMCs. The rearrangement uses TRBV19 and TRBJ1-1; a possible D gene is TRBD1 (5 bases). As DNA, the CDR3 is TGTGCCAGTAGTCTCCGGGGGAGAGGAACTGAAGCTTTCTTT. As protein: CASSLRGRGTEAFF.